The 25 T cell receptor beta chains presented below share a single source sample, sequenced in a study of blood T cell repertoires in COVID-19. Method: immunoSEQ multiplex PCR; TCRdb's copy keeps in-frame clones and lacks some. The data hold more than 150,000 clones, with roughly 80% observed a single time. The sequenced sample was PBMCs or T cells enriched from blood (not recorded which). The receptors were sampled from a woman aged 45 to 65 who had recovered from COVID-19.

The V call is TRBV11-3, the J call TRBJ2-3; possible D gene TRBD2, 5 bases. V lost 1 base to trimming and J lost 8 bases, with 10 bases between them. CDR1 is SGHNT, CDR2 YENEEA, per germline. This CDR3 is built from 13 residues. The CDR3 reads CASSLGEEATQYF. The CDR3 DNA sequence: TGTGCCAGCAGCTTAGGCGAGGAGGCTACGCAGTATTTT.

This chain joins TRBV7-9 and TRBJ1-2; 7 positions match TRBD1. Germline values: CDR1 SEHNR, CDR2 FQNEAQ (reference sequence). The junction had 9 bases not matched to a gene; V was cut back by 5 bases and J by 0 bases. This CDR3 spans 16 amino acids. The CDR3 region is CASSLGTAPANYGYTF. DNA of the CDR3: TGTGCCAGCAGCCTCGGGACAGCCCCCGCTAACTATGGCTACACCTTC.

This sequence joins TRBV11-2 and TRBJ2-5; 8 positions match TRBD2. The V gene end was trimmed by 6 bases and the J gene end by 5 bases; junction bases not matched to a gene: 20. This CDR3 is built from 18 residues. Germline assignment: CDR1 SGHAT and CDR2 FQNNGV. Here the CDR3 reads CASRPLGWGREAGETQYF. The CDR3 coding sequence is TGTGCCAGCAGGCCTTTGGGATGGGGGCGGGAGGCAGGGGAGACCCAGTACTTC. Full variable domain (missing parts from reference TRBV11-2 and TRBJ2-5): EAGVAQSPRYKIIEKRQSVAFWCNPISGHATLYWYQQILGQGPKLLIQFQNNGVVDDSQLPKDRFSAERLKGVDSTLKIQPAKLEDSAVYLCASRPLGWGREAGETQYFGPGTRLLVL.

This chain connects TRBV28 to TRBJ1-2; TRBD1 matches at 9 bases. Germline-derived CDR1 and CDR2 are MDHEN and SYDVKM. The CDR3 is 15 amino acids. V lost 5 bases and J lost 10; bases outside the gene matches: 14. The CDR3 nucleotides are TGTGCCAGCAGTAAATCGGGGACAGGGAGGGGCTCCTACACCTTC. Translated: CASSKSGTGRGSYTF.

V usage is TRBV28 and J usage is TRBJ1-1; no clear D. Germline lookup yields CDR1 MDHEN and CDR2 SYDVKM. V dropped 2 bases and J dropped 5 bases, with 9 bases sitting between them. This CDR3 region has 13 residues. The CDR3 region is CASSLLAGTEAFF. The CDR3 DNA follows: TGTGCCAGCAGTTTACTAGCTGGAACTGAAGCTTTCTTT.

The rearrangement joins TRBV6-5 to TRBJ2-1; D is possibly TRBD1 (7 bases). Germline-derived CDR1 and CDR2 are MNHEY and SVGAGI. The CDR3 is 15 amino acids. V lost 6 bases and J lost 6, with 18 bases in between. CDR3 sequence (DNA): TGTGCCAGCAGGCGGGCCAGGGGGGCATCCAATGAGCAGTTCTTC. This codes for CASRRARGASNEQFF.

J is TRBJ1-6 and V is TRBV7-3; weak D call: TRBD1 (5 bases). Trimming removed 1 base at V and 10 bases at J, with 14 bases between. Looked up from germline, CDR1 is SGHTA and CDR2 is FQGTGA. The CDR3 covers 15 residues. DNA of the CDR3: TGTGCCAGCAGCTTAAGGAGGGGTGGAAACTCACCCCTCCACTTT. It specifies CASSLRRGGNSPLHF.

The CDR3 coding sequence is TGTGCCAGCAGTTACTCGCACAGGGGGGGGAACTATGGCTACACCTTC. It is translated as CASSYSHRGGNYGYTF. The chain has TRBV6-5 and TRBJ1-2; TRBD1 matches 8 bases. Germline V lookup: CDR1 MNHEY, CDR2 SVGAGI. This CDR3 comprises 16 residues. Germline trimming cut 0 bases from V and 2 bases from J; bases unmatched to any gene: 5.

This clone has more than one count but fewer than ten. The V and J genes are TRBV19 and TRBJ2-1; a possible D gene is TRBD1 (6 bases). Germline V gene lookup returns CDR1 LNHDA and CDR2 SQIVND (reference sequence). Trimming stripped 3 bases from V and 8 bases from J, with 23 bases between. The CDR3 spans 17 residues. The CDR3: CASSIGYGTRLVHEQFF. The CDR3, as DNA: TGTGCCAGTAGTATTGGTTACGGGACACGGCTTGTCCATGAGCAGTTCTTC.

V is TRBV6-2 or TRBV6-3 and J is TRBJ1-2, with no clear D. Trimming shortened V by 0 bases and J by 2 bases, and 10 bases separated the two germline ends. The CDR3 covers 15 residues. Germline V gives CDR1 MNHEY, CDR2 SVGEGT. In nucleotides, the CDR3 is TGTGCCAGCAGTTACTCTCTGACACTCAACTATGGCTACACCTTC. This encodes CASSYSLTLNYGYTF.

The genes are TRBV29-1 and TRBJ2-5; weak D call: TRBD2 (5 bases). Deletions cut 7 bases from V and 5 bases from J, with 17 bases between. The CDR3 runs to 13 residues. The germline V gene has CDR1 SQVTM and CDR2 ANQGSEA. CDR3 in DNA: TGCAGCGGCGTTCGAGGGCTGGGGGAGACCCAGTACTTC. Protein product: CSGVRGLGETQYF.

This sequence joins TRBV6-4 and TRBJ2-1, with 10 nucleotides matching TRBD2. The CDR3 spans 14 residues. V shed 4 bases, J shed 9 bases, and the junction held 6 bases outside the gene matches. CDR1 MRHNA and CDR2 SNTAGT come from the germline V gene. The CDR3, as DNA: TGTGCCAGCAGTGTGCTAGCGGGAGTAGGTGAGCAGTTCTTC. Translation gives CASSVLAGVGEQFF.

The gene calls are TRBV5-6 and TRBJ2-1; 7 bases agree with TRBD1. This CDR3 spans 13 amino acids. The germline V gene encodes CDR1 SGHDT and CDR2 YYEEEE. V was clipped by 2 bases and J by 10 bases; unmatched bases: 6. CDR3 sequence reads: CASSFRGRQEQFF. In nucleotides, the CDR3 is TGTGCCAGCAGCTTCAGGGGGAGACAAGAGCAGTTCTTC.

About this clone: Relative to the germline gene, one junction end is altered; a read error may explain this. This chain links TRBV5-4 with TRBJ2-5, with no clear D. This CDR3 contains 14 residues. Germline CDR1 SGHNT, CDR2 YYREEE (reference sequence). Written as DNA, the CDR3 is TGTGCCAGCAACTTGGCACAACTCGGGGAGACCCAGTACTTC. It specifies CASNLAQLGETQYF.

The CDR3 loop is CASSLTGGLSYEQYF. CDR3 nucleotides: TGTGCCAGCAGCTTGACAGGGGGCCTCTCCTACGAGCAGTACTTC. The chain employs TRBV7-2 and TRBJ2-7, with 10 bases fitting TRBD1. Germline CDR1 SGHTA, CDR2 FQGNSA. The ends lost 3 bases at V and 0 bases at J; junction bases unmatched: 2. The CDR3 runs 15 residues.

This clone showed up just a few times. The chain uses TRBV19 and TRBJ2-7, with a weak D call TRBD2 (5 bases). The ends were cut back, 5 bases at V and 4 bases at J, with 12 bases in the middle. The germline gives CDR1 LNHDA, CDR2 SQIVND (reference sequence). There are 13 residues in the CDR3. The CDR3 spells CASSPDYRYEQYF. Written as DNA, the CDR3 is TGTGCCAGTAGTCCAGACTACAGATACGAGCAGTACTTC.

The chain joins TRBV5-1 to TRBJ2-3; D perhaps matches TRBD2 (6 bases). CDR1 is SGHRS, CDR2 YFSETQ, per germline. Trimming pared 4 bases from V and 5 bases from J, leaving 14 bases between. This CDR3 has 14 residues. The DNA for the CDR3 is TGCGCCAGCAGCCTAGGGACTCCCCAAGATACGCAGTATTTT. It encodes CASSLGTPQDTQYF.

This chain joins TRBV29-1 and TRBJ2-7, with D tentatively TRBD2 (6 bases). Trimming pared 6 bases from V and 0 bases from J, leaving 15 bases between. The CDR3 contains 14 residues. Germline-derived CDR1 and CDR2 are SQVTM and ANQGSEA. The CDR3 is CSVGGTASSYEQYF. DNA of the CDR3: TGCAGCGTCGGAGGGACGGCCAGCTCCTACGAGCAGTACTTC.

The chain combines TRBV2 with TRBJ1-5; D remains unclear. CDR3 length: 11 amino acids. Germline V CDR1 and CDR2: SNHLY, FYNNEI. The ends were cut back, 7 bases at V and 7 bases at J, with 8 bases in the middle. The CDR3 coding sequence is TGTGCCAGCACAAACGGGCAGCCCCAGCATTTT. This codes for CASTNGQPQHF.

A single count supports this clone. The V gene is TRBV5-1, the J gene TRBJ2-4; 7 bases line up with TRBD1. The germline gives CDR1 SGHRS, CDR2 YFSETQ. The CDR3 runs to 14 residues. The ends lost 4 bases at V and 6 bases at J; junction bases unmatched: 7. The CDR3 protein is CASSLGQITNIQYF. For the CDR3, the DNA is TGCGCCAGCAGCCTGGGACAGATCACAAACATTCAGTACTTC.

V usage is TRBV2 and J usage is TRBJ2-3; D is unresolved. Between the trimmed V and J ends, which lost 6 bases and 0 bases, there was a span of 13 bases. From germline, CDR1 is SNHLY and CDR2 FYNNEI. This CDR3 spans 15 amino acids. CDR3 coding DNA: TGTGCCAGCAGCGTCTTAGAGGCTAGCACAGATACGCAGTATTTT. This codes for CASSVLEASTDTQYF.

The rearrangement joins TRBV7-2 to TRBJ1-6; a weak D match, TRBD1 (5 bases). The CDR3 contains 15 residues. Germline values: CDR1 SGHTA, CDR2 FQGNSA. Deletions cut 1 base from V and 2 bases from J, with 6 bases between. The CDR3 DNA sequence: TGTGCCAGCAGCTTAGGACAGACCTATAATTCACCCCTCCACTTT. This translates into CASSLGQTYNSPLHF.

The V and J genes are TRBV7-8 and TRBJ1-2; 11 bases align to TRBD1. CDR1 and CDR2 from the germline V gene are SGHVS and FQNEAQ. After removal of 1 base from V and 5 bases from J, the junction contained 3 bases not matched to a gene. The CDR3 covers 15 residues. The CDR3 here is CASSLEGQGGYGYTF. The CDR3 DNA reads as TGTGCCAGCAGCTTAGAGGGACAGGGGGGATATGGCTACACCTTC.

V is TRBV7-9 and J is TRBJ2-7; 7 bases map to TRBD2. V lost 2 bases and J lost 0; bases outside the gene matches: 7. This CDR3 spans 16 amino acids. Germline V gene data show CDR1 as SEHNR and CDR2 as FQNEAQ (reference sequence). Written as DNA, the CDR3 is TGTGCCAGCAGCTTAAGCGGGGCTTTTGGCTCCTACGAGCAGTACTTC. It codes for CASSLSGAFGSYEQYF.

V is TRBV3-1 (or the pseudogene TRBV3-2) and J is TRBJ1-2, with D unclear. V shed 1 base and J shed 8 bases, with 8 bases lying between them. The CDR3 loop spans 12 amino acids. The germline V gene has CDR1 LGHDT and CDR2 YNNKEL (reference sequence). The CDR3 sequence is CASSQVNRGYTF. The DNA of the CDR3 is TGTGCCAGCAGCCAAGTAAATCGGGGCTACACCTTC.